The TCR beta chain described here comes from a study of T-cell memory formation after mild COVID-19. Study-wide context: Largely donor-specific sequence clusters came from a couple of donors.

Remarks on this clonotype: What it binds is not known.

General study points: Second-wave clones peaking on day 37 lacked confirmed SARS-CoV-2 specificity. Pre-infection memory held some responding clones, suggesting pre-existing cross-reactive T cells responded. Chiefly within CM and EM were the contracting CD4+ clones; CD8+ ones were within EMRA.

TCRdb analysed the 5' RACE reads with MiXCR anew, one entry per CDR3 protein. The table lists some 330,000 distinct CDR3 sequences, under 25% of them singletons. The receptor comes from an adult woman who had mild COVID-19 (a few samples of this study predate the infection). Cell type and time point are not known. The source material was PBMCs or a T cell subset sorted from them (not recorded which).

The CDR3 loop is CATSTIKMGTEAFF. CDR3 DNA sequence: TGTGCCACCAGCACAATAAAAATGGGTACTGAAGCTTTCTTT. The V and J genes are TRBV15 and TRBJ1-1; no firm D call. This CDR3 is 14 amino acids long. Germline V gene data show CDR1 as LNHNV and CDR2 as YYDKDF (reference sequence). V dropped 4 bases and J dropped 5 bases, with 14 bases sitting between them. The complete variable domain, with remaining parts taken from reference TRBV15 and TRBJ1-1, reads DAMVIQNPRYQVTQFGKPVTLSCSQTLNHNVMYWYQQKSSQAPKLLFHYYDKDFNNEADTPDNFQSRRPNTSFCFLDIRSPGLGDTAMYLCATSTIKMGTEAFFGQGTRLTVV.